These 13 T cell receptor beta chains were sequenced from one sample in a study of blood T cells in healthy people across ages. PCR was performed a second time for about 6 to 11 cycles using a sample-barcoded 5' primer and a J-beta primer mix. Each CDR3 protein is one row after TCRdb ran MiXCR on the 5' RACE reads. The top ten clones hold around a sixth of a sample with hundreds of thousands of distinct CDR3 sequences, about 30% of them seen once. The sequencing sample was made of blood. These receptors all come from a woman over 75 in good health.

V gene TRBV2 combines with J gene TRBJ1-2; 7 bases are a match to TRBD1. Germline V CDR1 and CDR2: SNHLY, FYNNEI. J lost 8 bases, V lost 6 bases, and 9 bases had no gene match. The CDR3 is made up of 13 amino acids. CDR3: CASRGNRGGGYTF. The CDR3 DNA follows: TGTGCCAGCAGGGGGAACAGGGGAGGCGGCTACACCTTC.

This clonotype has a count of ten or more. This chain joins TRBV7-2 and TRBJ2-7, with a weak D call TRBD1 (6 bases). Trimming left V 5 bases short and J 0 bases short, with 14 bases between. Germline V gene sequence: CDR1 SGHTA, CDR2 FQGNSA. This CDR3 spans 15 amino acids. The CDR3 sequence: CASSTTGLGSYEQYF. DNA of the CDR3: TGTGCCAGCAGCACGACAGGCTTGGGCTCCTACGAGCAGTACTTC. The full variable domain, with the rest looked up from reference TRBV7-2 and TRBJ2-7, is GAGVSQSPSNKVTEKGKDVELRCDPISGHTALYWYRQSLGQGLEFLIYFQGNSAPDKSGLPSDRFSAERTGGSVSTLTIQRTQQEDSAVYLCASSTTGLGSYEQYFGPGTRLTVT.

At least ten counts were recorded for this clonotype. The chain recombines TRBV5-1 with TRBJ2-7; the D is unclear. The germline V and J ends were trimmed by 2 bases and 1 base, with 7 bases remaining between them. The germline V gene encodes CDR1 SGHRS and CDR2 YFSETQ. This CDR3 region has 13 residues. DNA for the CDR3: TGCGCCAGCAGCTTTTTGAGATCCTACGAGCAGTACTTC. Translation: CASSFLRSYEQYF.

The V call is TRBV29-1, the J call TRBJ2-5; TRBD2 matches 7 bases. The germline CDR1 and CDR2 sequences are SQVTM and ANQGSEA. V shed 4 bases and J 4 bases; nucleotides not matched to a gene: 21. This CDR3 is 18 amino acids long. CDR3 region: CSVAFGVGGGMMGETQYF. The CDR3 DNA is TGCAGCGTTGCGTTTGGGGTGGGCGGGGGTATGATGGGAGAGACCCAGTACTTC. Full variable domain (rest looked up from reference TRBV29-1 and TRBJ2-5): SAVISQKPSRDICQRGTSLTIQCQVDSQVTMMFWYRQQPGQSLTLIATANQGSEATYESGFVIDKFPISRPNLTFSTLTVSNMSPEDSSIYLCSVAFGVGGGMMGETQYFGPGTRLLVL.

This clonotype was observed at least ten times. The chain has TRBV2 and TRBJ2-3, with D possibly TRBD2 on 5 matching bases. This CDR3 is built from 16 residues. The V end was cut by 4 bases, the J end by 1 base, with 15 bases between. CDR1 is SNHLY and CDR2 is FYNNEI in the germline V gene. The CDR3 DNA reads as TGTGCCAGCAGTGTAGAGGGCCAACGGGGCACAGATACGCAGTATTTT. This codes for CASSVEGQRGTDTQYF.

This clonotype came up a few times. This sequence joins TRBV20-1 and TRBJ2-2; perhaps TRBD2 as D (6 bases). Germline V gives CDR1 DFQATT, CDR2 SNEGSKA (reference sequence). V dropped 5 bases and J dropped 7 bases, with 14 bases sitting between them. This CDR3 has 13 residues. The CDR3 nucleotides are TGCAGTGCTGCGGGACCTTGGGGCGGGGAGCTGTTTTTT. Translation gives CSAAGPWGGELFF.

This clonotype has more than one count but fewer than ten. This chain uses TRBV7-2 with TRBJ2-3; 8 bases fit TRBD1. In germline, CDR1 is SGHTA, CDR2 FQGNSA. This CDR3 has 15 residues. The junction had 5 bases not matched to a gene; V was cut back by 4 bases and J by 2 bases. CDR3 in amino acids: CASSSRTGITDTQYF. CDR3 DNA sequence: TGTGCCAGCAGCTCCCGGACAGGGATCACAGATACGCAGTATTTT. The variable domain in full, completed from reference TRBV7-2 and TRBJ2-3, reads GAGVSQSPSNKVTEKGKDVELRCDPISGHTALYWYRQSLGQGLEFLIYFQGNSAPDKSGLPSDRFSAERTGGSVSTLTIQRTQQEDSAVYLCASSSRTGITDTQYFGPGTRLTVL.

This clonotype was recorded a few times. The chain is built from TRBV7-8 and TRBJ1-5; D is perhaps TRBD1 (5 bases). Germline V gives CDR1 SGHVS, CDR2 FQNEAQ. The CDR3 totals 15 residues. Trimming left V 2 bases short and J 4 bases short, with 12 bases between. Written as DNA, the CDR3 is TGTGCCAGCAGCTTACTAGTGGGGGGGAATCAGCCCCAGCATTTT. Its translation is CASSLLVGGNQPQHF.

This clonotype was recorded at least ten times. This chain connects TRBV20-1 to TRBJ2-6; D remains ambiguous. V was shortened by 6 bases and J by 1 base, with 10 bases between the two germline ends. Germline V gene lookup returns CDR1 DFQATT and CDR2 SNEGSKA (reference sequence). The length of the CDR3 is 14 residues. CDR3: CSARRYSGANVLTF. CDR3 nucleotide sequence: TGCAGTGCCCGGCGTTATTCTGGGGCCAACGTCCTGACTTTC.

Turning to this clonotype: A read error is possible here, since a much larger clone lies one base away. The V call is TRBV6-6, the J call TRBJ2-5; either TRBD1 or TRBD2 may supply D (5 bases each). The CDR3 is made up of 15 amino acids. The V end was cut by 2 bases, the J end by 11 bases, with 21 bases between. Germline V lookup: CDR1 MNHNY, CDR2 SVGAGI (reference sequence). This CDR3 reads CASSYGTAGLEEQYF. CDR3 sequence (DNA): TGTGCCAGCAGTTACGGGACCGCAGGGCTCGAAGAGCAGTACTTC.

This clonotype has more than one count but fewer than ten. The rearrangement links TRBV2 to TRBJ2-1, with TRBD2 identical over 11 bases. The CDR3 extends over 18 amino acids. Per the germline V gene, CDR1 is SNHLY and CDR2 is FYNNEI. Trimming at V came to 4 bases and at J to 5 bases, leaving 13 bases not matched to a gene. The CDR3 coding sequence is TGTGCCAGCAGTGTCCACGGCCCCCCTAGCGGGGGGAACAATGAGCAGTTCTTC. This encodes CASSVHGPPSGGNNEQFF.

This clonotype was observed a few times. This chain joins TRBV27 and TRBJ2-2; D call uncertain. Trimming pared 7 bases from V and 0 bases from J, leaving 12 bases between. CDR3 size: 15 residues. Germline V gives CDR1 MNHEY, CDR2 SMNVEV (reference sequence). CDR3 sequence reads: CASNPVTANTGELFF. CDR3 nucleotide sequence: TGTGCCAGCAATCCAGTTACGGCGAACACCGGGGAGCTGTTTTTT.

This clonotype was counted at least ten times. V gene TRBV7-2 combines with J gene TRBJ1-2; D is possibly TRBD1 (6 bases). Trimming shortened V by 3 bases and J by 3 bases, and 14 bases separated the two germline ends. The CDR3 has 15 amino acids. Germline values: CDR1 SGHTA, CDR2 FQGNSA. The CDR3 here is CASSLGGHSYYGYTF. CDR3 in DNA: TGTGCCAGCAGCTTGGGGGGACACTCGTACTATGGCTACACCTTC.